A selection of T cell receptor beta chains follows, all from one sample in a study of early T cells in non-severe SARS-CoV-2 infection. From the 5' RACE reads, TCRdb called clonotypes with MiXCR, one entry per CDR3 protein. Here the sample spans 40,000 or so distinct CDR3 sequences, more than 5% being singletons. Source material: whole blood. The receptors were gathered from an adult who was a healthcare worker with PCR-confirmed SARS-CoV-2 infection or an uninfected control (not recorded which). The CDR3 runs from the conserved cysteine through the conserved F or W. Fields, in order: CDR3 length, J gene, clone size, V gene, D gene, CDR3 DNA, CDR3 protein. A D gene is named only where the DNA matches it firmly. Size values are once, few and many counts, or a class for expanded clones, and some rows have none.

CDR3 length: 14; J gene: TRBJ2-2; clone size: many; V gene: TRBV12-3/TRBV12-4; D gene: NA; CDR3 DNA: TGTGCCAGCAGCCCCGGACAGAACACCGGGGAGCTGTTTTTT; CDR3 protein: CASSPGQNTGELFF
CDR3 length: 15; J gene: TRBJ1-1; clone size: NA; V gene: TRBV28; D gene: NA; CDR3 DNA: TGTGCCAGCAGTTCGCCGGTTGGTGCGGGGACTGAAGCTTTCTTT; CDR3 protein: CASSSPVGAGTEAFF
CDR3 length: 14; J gene: TRBJ1-2; clone size: many; V gene: TRBV7-9; D gene: NA; CDR3 DNA: TGTGCCAGCAGCTTTTCCAGGGCCTCCTATGGCTACACCTTC; CDR3 protein: CASSFSRASYGYTF
CDR3 length: 13; J gene: TRBJ1-2; clone size: many; V gene: TRBV20-1; D gene: NA; CDR3 DNA: TGCAGTGCTGCAGTTCGTGGTGTCTATGGCTACACCTTC; CDR3 protein: CSAAVRGVYGYTF
CDR3 length: 14; J gene: TRBJ1-1; clone size: NA; V gene: TRBV12-3/TRBV12-4; D gene: NA; CDR3 DNA: TGTGCCAGCAAGAGTGGGGGATGGGGCACTGAAGCTTTCTTT; CDR3 protein: CASKSGGWGTEAFF
CDR3 length: 16; J gene: TRBJ1-1; clone size: many; V gene: TRBV29-1; D gene: NA; CDR3 DNA: TGCAGCGTTCACCAGGGACACGACACTTGGTCTTCGGAAGCTTTCTTT; CDR3 protein: CSVHQGHDTWSSEAFF
CDR3 length: 12; J gene: TRBJ1-1; clone size: many; V gene: TRBV11-2; D gene: NA; CDR3 DNA: TGTGCCAGCAGCGTGGGGGCCACTGAAGCTTTCTTT; CDR3 protein: CASSVGATEAFF
CDR3 length: 12; J gene: TRBJ1-5; clone size: many; V gene: TRBV20-1; D gene: NA; CDR3 DNA: TGCAGTGCACCCATTCCAAATCAGCCCCAGCATTTT; CDR3 protein: CSAPIPNQPQHF
CDR3 length: 10; J gene: TRBJ1-1; clone size: many; V gene: TRBV12-3/TRBV12-4; D gene: NA; CDR3 DNA: TGTGCCAGCAGTTTTGCTGAAGCTTTCTTT; CDR3 protein: CASSFAEAFF
CDR3 length: 14; J gene: TRBJ2-7; clone size: NA; V gene: TRBV20-1; D gene: NA; CDR3 DNA: TGCAGTGCTAGGGACAGCCGCAACTCCTACGAGCAGTACTTC; CDR3 protein: CSARDSRNSYEQYF
CDR3 length: 12; J gene: TRBJ2-3; clone size: many; V gene: TRBV6-4; D gene: NA; CDR3 DNA: TGTGCCAGCAGAGTACCCACAGATACGCAGTATTTT; CDR3 protein: CASRVPTDTQYF
CDR3 length: 13; J gene: TRBJ2-7; clone size: many; V gene: TRBV24-1; D gene: NA; CDR3 DNA: TGTGCCACCAGTGACGGGCTGGGGAACGAGCAGTACTTC; CDR3 protein: CATSDGLGNEQYF
CDR3 length: 12; J gene: TRBJ2-5; clone size: many; V gene: TRBV27; D gene: TRBD1; CDR3 DNA: TGTGCCAGCCGGACAGGTGGCGAGACCCAGTACTTC; CDR3 protein: CASRTGGETQYF
CDR3 length: 14; J gene: TRBJ2-3; clone size: NA; V gene: TRBV2; D gene: TRBD2; CDR3 DNA: TGTGCCAGCAGAGCCGGGACTACCTCAGATACGCAGTATTTT; CDR3 protein: CASRAGTTSDTQYF
CDR3 length: 16; J gene: TRBJ2-1; clone size: many; V gene: TRBV10-3; D gene: TRBD2; CDR3 DNA: TGTGCCATCAGACGGGCGGGGGGACTAAGCGACAATGAGCAGTTCTTC; CDR3 protein: CAIRRAGGLSDNEQFF
CDR3 length: 15; J gene: TRBJ2-7; clone size: many; V gene: TRBV5-1; D gene: TRBD1; CDR3 DNA: TGCGCCAGCAGCTCCCTAAGGGGACAGGGGTACGAGCAGTACTTC; CDR3 protein: CASSSLRGQGYEQYF
CDR3 length: 11; J gene: TRBJ2-1; clone size: few; V gene: TRBV30; D gene: TRBD1; CDR3 DNA: TGTGCCTGGGGTCCTAAGGGGGCCAAAGACTTC; CDR3 protein: CAWGPKGAKDF
CDR3 length: 15; J gene: TRBJ2-1; clone size: NA; V gene: TRBV30; D gene: TRBD1; CDR3 DNA: TGTGCCTGGAGTGGCAGACAGGGCACACACAATGAGCAGTTCTTC; CDR3 protein: CAWSGRQGTHNEQFF
CDR3 length: 16; J gene: TRBJ2-2; clone size: few; V gene: TRBV5-8; D gene: TRBD2; CDR3 DNA: TGTGCCAGCACCTCACTAGCGCCTGTAAACACCGGGGAGCTGTTTTTT; CDR3 protein: CASTSLAPVNTGELFF
CDR3 length: 19; J gene: TRBJ2-3; clone size: few; V gene: TRBV7-2; D gene: TRBD2; CDR3 DNA: TGTGCCAGCAGCTTAGCGGGGACTAGCGGGAGCGTGAATACAGATACGCAGTATTTT; CDR3 protein: CASSLAGTSGSVNTDTQYF